This is a list of T cell receptor beta chains from one sample in a study of blood T cell repertoires in COVID-19. TCRdb's table, derived via immunoSEQ multiplex PCR, lists solely in-frame clones and lacks some. The sample carries about 160,000 clones, about four fifths recorded once. Sequenced: peripheral blood. These receptors were taken from a human donor with acute or convalescent COVID-19. The donor label of this sample is uncertain. The CDR3 runs from the conserved cysteine through the conserved F or W. The order of the fields is D gene, CDR3 length, J gene, clone size, V gene, CDR3 DNA, CDR3 protein. The D gene is left open where the match is weak. The size entry is marked missing in some rows and otherwise reads once, few, many or a size class.

TRBD1 14 TRBJ1-6 . TRBV13 TGTGCCAGCAAAAACAGGGGATTAAACTCACCCCTCCACTTT CASKNRGLNSPLHF
. 15 TRBJ1-1 . TRBV11-2 TGTGCCAGCAGCTTAGATCCGGGGTGGAACACTGAAGCTTTCTTT CASSLDPGWNTEAFF
TRBD1 15 TRBJ2-7 . TRBV9 TGTGCCAGCAGCGTAGCCGGGACAGATCGATACGAGCAGTACTTC CASSVAGTDRYEQYF
. 13 TRBJ1-5 . TRBV15 TGTGCCACCAGCAGAGATAAGAGGAGCCTCCAGCATTTT CATSRDKRSLQHF
TRBD1 16 TRBJ2-3 . TRBV9 TGTGCCAGCAGCCCCGGACAGGAGACTCGCACAGATACGCAGTATTTT CASSPGQETRTDTQYF
. 15 TRBJ1-2 once TRBV30 TGTGCCTGGAGAATTCAGGGGATCGTTAGCTATGGCTACACCTTC CAWRIQGIVSYGYTF
TRBD1 19 TRBJ2-2 . TRBV6-1 TGTGCCAGCAGTGCGGGGAAATTAGGACAGGTCGATAACACCGGGGAGCTGTTTTTT CASSAGKLGQVDNTGELFF
TRBD2 20 TRBJ2-2 . TRBV27 TGTGCCAGCAGTATCCGACTAGCGGGGGGCCGGGGAGCGAGGACCGGGGAGCTGTTTTTT CASSIRLAGGRGARTGELFF
TRBD2 12 TRBJ2-7 once TRBV29-1 TGCAGCGTTGATCTGGGGGGGAACGAGCAGTACTTC CSVDLGGNEQYF
. 16 TRBJ2-1 . TRBV5-8 TGTGCCAGCAGGTCCGAAGGGGCTGGTTCCTACAATGAGCAGTTCTTC CASRSEGAGSYNEQFF
. 15 TRBJ1-2 . TRBV6-5 TGTGCCAGCGGGGCTCCCGTAGGGCAGGGTAGCGGCTACACCTTC CASGAPVGQGSGYTF
. 15 TRBJ1-5 . TRBV7-2 TGTGCCAGCAGCTTGGGTCGGGGGAGCAATCAGCCCCAGCATTTT CASSLGRGSNQPQHF
. 9 TRBJ1-2 . TRBV20-1 TGCAGTGTTGGAGATGGCTACACCTTC CSVGDGYTF
. 17 TRBJ2-3 . TRBV5-1 TGCGCCAGCAGCTTGGCCCGGGCAGGGGAAGGGACAGATACGCAGTATTTT CASSLARAGEGTDTQYF
. 12 TRBJ2-7 . TRBV3-1/TRBV3-2 TGTGCCAGCAGCCCGACGGACAGTGAGCAGTACTTC CASSPTDSEQYF
TRBD1 16 TRBJ1-2 . TRBV9 TGTGCCAGCAGCGTGGGGGACAGGCCCCACGACTATGGCTACACCTTC CASSVGDRPHDYGYTF
TRBD1 16 TRBJ2-7 . TRBV5-6 TGTGCCAGCAGCCCGGGGACAGGGAAGGGTGGCCACGAGCAGTACTTC CASSPGTGKGGHEQYF
TRBD1 12 TRBJ2-7 few TRBV29-1 TGCAGCGCCCGGGACAGCAACTACGAGCAGTACTTC CSARDSNYEQYF
TRBD1 16 TRBJ1-1 . TRBV5-1 TGCGCCAGCAGCCTCGAAGGGGGCGTTGGAGACACTGAAGCTTTCTTT CASSLEGGVGDTEAFF
. 17 TRBJ1-2 once TRBV3-1/TRBV3-2 TGTGCCAGCAGCGGGCGACCGGTCCCCCCCCTCAACTATGGCTACACCTTC CASSGRPVPPLNYGYTF
. 16 TRBJ2-3 once TRBV4-2 TGTGCCAGCAGCCAGTCCGCGGGGATTAGCACAGATACGCAGTATTTT CASSQSAGISTDTQYF
. 16 TRBJ1-5 . TRBV10-3 TGTGCCATCAGTGATCAACGGGCAGGGGGCAATCAGCCCCAGCATTTT CAISDQRAGGNQPQHF
TRBD1 14 TRBJ1-6 once TRBV6-5 TGTGCCAGCAGCCTCGGGACAGTCTATTCACCCCTCCACTTT CASSLGTVYSPLHF
TRBD1 15 TRBJ1-2 . TRBV30 TGTGCCTGGGGTGGGACAGGCTCGATTTCTGGGGGCTACACCTTC CAWGGTGSISGGYTF
TRBD1 20 TRBJ1-4 few TRBV5-1 TGCGCCAGCAGCTTGGGGGCCGGGACAGGGACCATAGCAACTAATGAAAAACTGTTTTTT CASSLGAGTGTIATNEKLFF
TRBD1 15 TRBJ1-1 . TRBV25-1 TGTGCCAGCAGTGGATACACAGGGGGAATCACTGAAGCTTTCTTT CASSGYTGGITEAFF
TRBD1 17 TRBJ1-4 . TRBV4-2 TGTGCCAGCAGCCAAGAAGGCTGGGGGACAGGGAGGGAAAAACTGTTTTTT CASSQEGWGTGREKLFF
TRBD2 14 TRBJ2-1 . TRBV19 TGTGCCAGTAGTGTGGGGCTAGCGGGGAATGAGCAGTTCTTC CASSVGLAGNEQFF
TRBD2 14 TRBJ2-5 . TRBV19 TGTGCCAGTAGGAATAGCGGGGGGAGAGAGACCCAGTACTTC CASRNSGGRETQYF
. 15 TRBJ2-5 . TRBV5-4 TGTGCCAGCAGCCGCTCTCGGCAGACGGAGGGAACCCAGTACTTC CASSRSRQTEGTQYF
TRBD1 16 TRBJ1-6 few TRBV7-2 TGTGCCAGCAGCTTTAGGACAGGCCTTTATAATTCACCCCTCCACTTT CASSFRTGLYNSPLHF
TRBD1 15 TRBJ2-3 . TRBV4-1 TGCGCCAGCAGCCCCCGACAGGGCGTGACAGATACGCAGTATTTT CASSPRQGVTDTQYF
. 15 TRBJ2-7 . TRBV7-2 TGTGCCAGCAGAAGAGGGATCGAAAATGCCTACGAGCAGTACTTC CASRRGIENAYEQYF
TRBD1 15 TRBJ2-7 . TRBV6-6 TGTGCCAGCAGTTACTTACAGGGGCCTCCCTACGAGCAGTACTTC CASSYLQGPPYEQYF
TRBD1 15 TRBJ1-2 . TRBV10-1 TGCGCCAGCAAAACCGGGACAGGGGGTAACTATGGCTACACCTTC CASKTGTGGNYGYTF
. 14 TRBJ1-2 . TRBV7-9 TGTGCCAGCAGCCCCTCGGGGGGGTACTATGGCTACACCTTC CASSPSGGYYGYTF
. 15 TRBJ1-3 many TRBV14 TGTGCCAGCAGCCCGTTCGGAGGGACTGGAAACACCATATATTTT CASSPFGGTGNTIYF
. 16 TRBJ2-3 . TRBV7-3 TGTGCCAGCAGTCCGGGGGACTCCTTTTACCGAGATACGCAGTATTTT CASSPGDSFYRDTQYF
TRBD1 19 TRBJ1-3 . TRBV6-1 TGTGCCAGCAGTGAAGTGGGTGGACAGGGATTCAGCTCTGGAAACACCATATATTTT CASSEVGGQGFSSGNTIYF
. 15 TRBJ2-7 . TRBV3-1/TRBV3-2 TGTGCCAGCAGCCAAGGACGGGGTAGTTGGTACGAGCAGTACTTC CASSQGRGSWYEQYF
TRBD2 16 TRBJ2-5 . TRBV7-6 TGTGCCAGCAGCCCCCGACTAGCGGGGAACCAAGAGACCCAGTACTTC CASSPRLAGNQETQYF
TRBD1 14 TRBJ1-1 . TRBV5-1 TGCGCCAGCAGCGGGGGACAGGGGACAGGCGAAGCTTTCTTT CASSGGQGTGEAFF
. 11 TRBJ2-5 . TRBV20-1 TGCAGTGCTAGAGCGGGGGAGACCCAGTACTTC CSARAGETQYF
. 14 TRBJ1-2 . TRBV9 TGTGCCAGCAGCCCAGATCGGGGGACCTATGGCTACACCTTC CASSPDRGTYGYTF
TRBD1 17 TRBJ2-3 . TRBV4-1 TGCGCCAGCAGCCAAGATCCGTCGGACAGGGTGGTAGATACGCAGTATTTT CASSQDPSDRVVDTQYF
. 14 TRBJ1-1 . TRBV10-3 TGTGCCATCAGTGAGAAGTCGAGGGAGACTGAAGCTTTCTTT CAISEKSRETEAFF
. 16 TRBJ1-3 few TRBV5-1 TGCGCCAGCAGCTTGAGCGGCGCGCTCTCTGGAAACACCATATATTTT CASSLSGALSGNTIYF
TRBD1 15 TRBJ1-1 . TRBV7-9 TGTGCCAGCAGCGCGAGGACAGGGCAAAGCACTGAAGCTTTCTTT CASSARTGQSTEAFF
. 14 TRBJ1-2 . TRBV6-5 TGTGCCAGCCTTCCCGAAGCTAATAACTATGGCTACACCTTC CASLPEANNYGYTF
TRBD1 17 TRBJ2-2 . TRBV9 TGTGCCAGCAGCTCCGGGACAGGGAGTAGGAACACCGGGGAGCTGTTTTTT CASSSGTGSRNTGELFF
. 12 TRBJ2-5 . TRBV30 TGTGCCTGGAGTCCCGGGATCCAGACCCAGTACTTC CAWSPGIQTQYF
. 13 TRBJ1-2 . TRBV6-6 TGTGCCAGCAGTCCCTATCTTAACTATGGCTACACCTTC CASSPYLNYGYTF
TRBD2 17 TRBJ2-1 . TRBV29-1 TGCAGCGTTGATGAGCGGGGGGGAATCGGGGCCTACAATGAGCAGTTCTTC CSVDERGGIGAYNEQFF
TRBD1 14 TRBJ1-1 . TRBV29-1 TGCAGCGTTGCATCCGACAGGGTACGCCCTGAAGCTTTCTTT CSVASDRVRPEAFF